Listed below are T cell receptor beta chains from one sample, sequenced in a study of blood T cell repertoires in COVID-19. Clones were sequenced by immunoSEQ multiplex PCR, and TCRdb holds only the in-frame ones, with some missing. The data contain 140,000 to 150,000 clones, almost 90% of them singletons. What was sequenced was peripheral blood. These receptors originate from a human donor in a cohort sampled during active COVID-19. Each CDR3 is given without its conserved first and last residue. The D gene is left open where the match is weak.

V gene: TRBV6-1; CDR3 length: 13; D gene: -; J gene: TRBJ1-3; CDR3 protein: ASSERRISGNTIY
V gene: TRBV6-6; CDR3 length: 14; D gene: -; J gene: TRBJ1-1; CDR3 protein: ASSRRPGHLNTEAF
V gene: TRBV20-1; CDR3 length: 13; D gene: TRBD1; J gene: TRBJ1-2; CDR3 protein: SASLYRDRGYGYT
V gene: TRBV6-5; CDR3 length: 11; D gene: -; J gene: TRBJ2-2; CDR3 protein: ASSYFSTGELF
V gene: TRBV4-3; CDR3 length: 14; D gene: TRBD1; J gene: TRBJ1-1; CDR3 protein: ASSQGTGALNTEAF
V gene: TRBV5-4; CDR3 length: 13; D gene: TRBD1; J gene: TRBJ1-2; CDR3 protein: ASSWRQGADYGYT
V gene: TRBV7-2; CDR3 length: 16; D gene: TRBD2; J gene: TRBJ2-2; CDR3 protein: ASSLLRVVAGSTGELF
V gene: TRBV11-2; CDR3 length: 10; D gene: -; J gene: TRBJ2-3; CDR3 protein: ASISKMDTQY
V gene: TRBV20-1; CDR3 length: 9; D gene: -; J gene: TRBJ1-1; CDR3 protein: SASVGREAF
V gene: TRBV7-2; CDR3 length: 14; D gene: -; J gene: TRBJ1-6; CDR3 protein: ASSLTTGQVGSPLH
V gene: TRBV18; CDR3 length: 13; D gene: TRBD1; J gene: TRBJ2-7; CDR3 protein: ASSQGQGLPYEQY
V gene: TRBV6-5; CDR3 length: 12; D gene: TRBD1; J gene: TRBJ1-5; CDR3 protein: ASSKTGNNQPQH
V gene: TRBV30; CDR3 length: 10; D gene: -; J gene: TRBJ2-5; CDR3 protein: AWNRVFETQY
V gene: TRBV7-3; CDR3 length: 15; D gene: TRBD2; J gene: TRBJ2-1; CDR3 protein: ASSLNPGLAGYNEQF
V gene: TRBV7-2; CDR3 length: 14; D gene: -; J gene: TRBJ2-7; CDR3 protein: ASSLVEQSLLYEQY
V gene: TRBV29-1; CDR3 length: 9; D gene: -; J gene: TRBJ2-1; CDR3 protein: SVGWGDEQF
V gene: TRBV9; CDR3 length: 14; D gene: TRBD1; J gene: TRBJ1-5; CDR3 protein: ASSVGRGGPNQPQH
V gene: TRBV29-1; CDR3 length: 10; D gene: -; J gene: TRBJ1-1; CDR3 protein: SVCGLNTEAF
V gene: TRBV7-3; CDR3 length: 16; D gene: TRBD2; J gene: TRBJ2-1; CDR3 protein: ASSLQAGGSSSYNEQF
V gene: TRBV5-1; CDR3 length: 11; D gene: -; J gene: TRBJ2-7; CDR3 protein: ASSLGQPAEQY
V gene: TRBV12-3/TRBV12-4; CDR3 length: 10; D gene: -; J gene: TRBJ2-7; CDR3 protein: ASSEGSYEQY
V gene: TRBV28; CDR3 length: 11; D gene: -; J gene: TRBJ1-3; CDR3 protein: ASSQGTSLGIY
V gene: TRBV11-3; CDR3 length: 13; D gene: -; J gene: TRBJ2-5; CDR3 protein: ASSLGDTHQETQY
V gene: TRBV18; CDR3 length: 11; D gene: -; J gene: TRBJ1-1; CDR3 protein: ASSDGRRAEAF
V gene: TRBV28; CDR3 length: 10; D gene: -; J gene: TRBJ2-1; CDR3 protein: ASSYSGFEQF
V gene: TRBV5-6; CDR3 length: 11; D gene: -; J gene: TRBJ2-7; CDR3 protein: ASSLVESYEQY
V gene: TRBV11-2; CDR3 length: 13; D gene: TRBD1; J gene: TRBJ2-5; CDR3 protein: ASSLGNRGRETQY
V gene: TRBV7-9; CDR3 length: 11; D gene: -; J gene: TRBJ2-1; CDR3 protein: ASRFAGYNEQF
V gene: TRBV19; CDR3 length: 9; D gene: -; J gene: TRBJ2-5; CDR3 protein: ASRGGETQY
V gene: TRBV7-8; CDR3 length: 13; D gene: -; J gene: TRBJ1-5; CDR3 protein: ASSLPGEGNQPQH
V gene: TRBV5-1; CDR3 length: 13; D gene: TRBD2; J gene: TRBJ2-5; CDR3 protein: ASSFVAGAQETQY
V gene: TRBV9; CDR3 length: 17; D gene: -; J gene: TRBJ2-3; CDR3 protein: ASSVGGGLSGRSTDTQY
V gene: TRBV11-2; CDR3 length: 13; D gene: TRBD2; J gene: TRBJ2-5; CDR3 protein: ASSRYSGGKETQY
V gene: TRBV7-8; CDR3 length: 11; D gene: -; J gene: TRBJ1-2; CDR3 protein: ASSITGRGGYT
V gene: TRBV7-9; CDR3 length: 12; D gene: -; J gene: TRBJ1-2; CDR3 protein: ASSLDPEPYGYT
V gene: TRBV3-1/TRBV3-2; CDR3 length: 14; D gene: TRBD2; J gene: TRBJ2-5; CDR3 protein: ASSQALAGGQGTQY
V gene: TRBV2; CDR3 length: 11; D gene: TRBD2; J gene: TRBJ2-7; CDR3 protein: ASSFSGRYEQY
V gene: TRBV7-6; CDR3 length: 13; D gene: TRBD2; J gene: TRBJ2-7; CDR3 protein: ASSLRGGSSYEQY
V gene: TRBV29-1; CDR3 length: 12; D gene: -; J gene: TRBJ2-5; CDR3 protein: SVDAGSLQETQY
V gene: TRBV11-2; CDR3 length: 13; D gene: TRBD2; J gene: TRBJ2-7; CDR3 protein: ASSSRSGRSYEQY
V gene: TRBV5-1; CDR3 length: 10; D gene: -; J gene: TRBJ1-2; CDR3 protein: ASSQALGGYT
V gene: TRBV27; CDR3 length: 14; D gene: TRBD1; J gene: TRBJ1-5; CDR3 protein: ASSLRPGQGSQPQH
V gene: TRBV9; CDR3 length: 11; D gene: -; J gene: TRBJ1-1; CDR3 protein: ASSARRDSEAF
V gene: TRBV4-1; CDR3 length: 15; D gene: -; J gene: TRBJ1-1; CDR3 protein: ASSQDQTGYMNTEAF
V gene: TRBV12-1; CDR3 length: 12; D gene: -; J gene: TRBJ1-2; CDR3 protein: ASSLNRGGYGYT
V gene: TRBV6-6; CDR3 length: 17; D gene: TRBD1; J gene: TRBJ2-6; CDR3 protein: ASSRNRDRGISGANVLT
V gene: TRBV15; CDR3 length: 15; D gene: TRBD1; J gene: TRBJ2-2; CDR3 protein: ATSSPRTGVHTGELF
V gene: TRBV30; CDR3 length: 17; D gene: TRBD1; J gene: TRBJ2-6; CDR3 protein: AWSVRDRVIDSGANVLT
V gene: TRBV1; CDR3 length: 12; D gene: -; J gene: TRBJ2-7; CDR3 protein: TSSQDVDTYEQY
V gene: TRBV19; CDR3 length: 13; D gene: -; J gene: TRBJ2-7; CDR3 protein: ASSTALAPSYEQY
V gene: TRBV4-1; CDR3 length: 16; D gene: -; J gene: TRBJ1-3; CDR3 protein: ASSLGAVGLITGNTIY
V gene: TRBV4-1; CDR3 length: 18; D gene: TRBD2; J gene: TRBJ2-1; CDR3 protein: ASSPDKAGGGRSSYNEQF
V gene: TRBV6-5; CDR3 length: 11; D gene: TRBD2; J gene: TRBJ2-1; CDR3 protein: ASSRGLVQEQF
V gene: TRBV30; CDR3 length: 12; D gene: -; J gene: TRBJ2-5; CDR3 protein: AWSIGGARETQY
V gene: TRBV4-1; CDR3 length: 16; D gene: -; J gene: TRBJ2-2; CDR3 protein: ASSQDRVWQGSTGELF
V gene: TRBV27; CDR3 length: 14; D gene: TRBD2; J gene: TRBJ2-6; CDR3 protein: ASSFGLADGANVLT
V gene: TRBV27; CDR3 length: 12; D gene: TRBD1; J gene: TRBJ1-2; CDR3 protein: ASSARTGVSGYT
V gene: TRBV7-9; CDR3 length: 11; D gene: -; J gene: TRBJ2-1; CDR3 protein: ASSFSSYNEQF